This TCR beta chain originates from a study of T cells expressing NK-cell markers. The wider study: All TCR beta repertoires analysed originated from sorted CD3+CD56+NKG2C+, CD3+CD56+NKG2C- and CD3+CD56-NKG2C+ T cells. The authors sequenced eight donors, of whom seven were HCMV-seropositive and one was seronegative.

Details on this clonotype: Its cognate antigen is unknown.

TCRdb reprocessed the 5' RACE reads, with one entry per CDR3 protein and no DNA. The sample data list about 450,000 distinct CDR3 sequences. The CDR3 has 13 residues. The germline gives CDR1 SGHTA, CDR2 FQGNSA. Study outcomes and limitations: Leadership of the CD3+CD56-NKG2C+ fraction also belonged to these clonotypes in several donors. The share of CD8+ T cells held by dominant NKG2C+ clonotypes was about 1.0-7.5% in about six donors.

V usage is TRBV7-2 and J usage is TRBJ2-7; TCRdb selects TRBD1, and the lack of DNA leaves this call unchecked. The sample consisted of blood T cells: a sorted CD56 or NKG2C T cell subset, CD4+ or CD8+ T cells, or bulk PBMC T cells (not recorded which). The TCR sequence derives from a woman aged 18 to 75 in good health. The CDR3 loop reads CASSKDRVGEQYF.